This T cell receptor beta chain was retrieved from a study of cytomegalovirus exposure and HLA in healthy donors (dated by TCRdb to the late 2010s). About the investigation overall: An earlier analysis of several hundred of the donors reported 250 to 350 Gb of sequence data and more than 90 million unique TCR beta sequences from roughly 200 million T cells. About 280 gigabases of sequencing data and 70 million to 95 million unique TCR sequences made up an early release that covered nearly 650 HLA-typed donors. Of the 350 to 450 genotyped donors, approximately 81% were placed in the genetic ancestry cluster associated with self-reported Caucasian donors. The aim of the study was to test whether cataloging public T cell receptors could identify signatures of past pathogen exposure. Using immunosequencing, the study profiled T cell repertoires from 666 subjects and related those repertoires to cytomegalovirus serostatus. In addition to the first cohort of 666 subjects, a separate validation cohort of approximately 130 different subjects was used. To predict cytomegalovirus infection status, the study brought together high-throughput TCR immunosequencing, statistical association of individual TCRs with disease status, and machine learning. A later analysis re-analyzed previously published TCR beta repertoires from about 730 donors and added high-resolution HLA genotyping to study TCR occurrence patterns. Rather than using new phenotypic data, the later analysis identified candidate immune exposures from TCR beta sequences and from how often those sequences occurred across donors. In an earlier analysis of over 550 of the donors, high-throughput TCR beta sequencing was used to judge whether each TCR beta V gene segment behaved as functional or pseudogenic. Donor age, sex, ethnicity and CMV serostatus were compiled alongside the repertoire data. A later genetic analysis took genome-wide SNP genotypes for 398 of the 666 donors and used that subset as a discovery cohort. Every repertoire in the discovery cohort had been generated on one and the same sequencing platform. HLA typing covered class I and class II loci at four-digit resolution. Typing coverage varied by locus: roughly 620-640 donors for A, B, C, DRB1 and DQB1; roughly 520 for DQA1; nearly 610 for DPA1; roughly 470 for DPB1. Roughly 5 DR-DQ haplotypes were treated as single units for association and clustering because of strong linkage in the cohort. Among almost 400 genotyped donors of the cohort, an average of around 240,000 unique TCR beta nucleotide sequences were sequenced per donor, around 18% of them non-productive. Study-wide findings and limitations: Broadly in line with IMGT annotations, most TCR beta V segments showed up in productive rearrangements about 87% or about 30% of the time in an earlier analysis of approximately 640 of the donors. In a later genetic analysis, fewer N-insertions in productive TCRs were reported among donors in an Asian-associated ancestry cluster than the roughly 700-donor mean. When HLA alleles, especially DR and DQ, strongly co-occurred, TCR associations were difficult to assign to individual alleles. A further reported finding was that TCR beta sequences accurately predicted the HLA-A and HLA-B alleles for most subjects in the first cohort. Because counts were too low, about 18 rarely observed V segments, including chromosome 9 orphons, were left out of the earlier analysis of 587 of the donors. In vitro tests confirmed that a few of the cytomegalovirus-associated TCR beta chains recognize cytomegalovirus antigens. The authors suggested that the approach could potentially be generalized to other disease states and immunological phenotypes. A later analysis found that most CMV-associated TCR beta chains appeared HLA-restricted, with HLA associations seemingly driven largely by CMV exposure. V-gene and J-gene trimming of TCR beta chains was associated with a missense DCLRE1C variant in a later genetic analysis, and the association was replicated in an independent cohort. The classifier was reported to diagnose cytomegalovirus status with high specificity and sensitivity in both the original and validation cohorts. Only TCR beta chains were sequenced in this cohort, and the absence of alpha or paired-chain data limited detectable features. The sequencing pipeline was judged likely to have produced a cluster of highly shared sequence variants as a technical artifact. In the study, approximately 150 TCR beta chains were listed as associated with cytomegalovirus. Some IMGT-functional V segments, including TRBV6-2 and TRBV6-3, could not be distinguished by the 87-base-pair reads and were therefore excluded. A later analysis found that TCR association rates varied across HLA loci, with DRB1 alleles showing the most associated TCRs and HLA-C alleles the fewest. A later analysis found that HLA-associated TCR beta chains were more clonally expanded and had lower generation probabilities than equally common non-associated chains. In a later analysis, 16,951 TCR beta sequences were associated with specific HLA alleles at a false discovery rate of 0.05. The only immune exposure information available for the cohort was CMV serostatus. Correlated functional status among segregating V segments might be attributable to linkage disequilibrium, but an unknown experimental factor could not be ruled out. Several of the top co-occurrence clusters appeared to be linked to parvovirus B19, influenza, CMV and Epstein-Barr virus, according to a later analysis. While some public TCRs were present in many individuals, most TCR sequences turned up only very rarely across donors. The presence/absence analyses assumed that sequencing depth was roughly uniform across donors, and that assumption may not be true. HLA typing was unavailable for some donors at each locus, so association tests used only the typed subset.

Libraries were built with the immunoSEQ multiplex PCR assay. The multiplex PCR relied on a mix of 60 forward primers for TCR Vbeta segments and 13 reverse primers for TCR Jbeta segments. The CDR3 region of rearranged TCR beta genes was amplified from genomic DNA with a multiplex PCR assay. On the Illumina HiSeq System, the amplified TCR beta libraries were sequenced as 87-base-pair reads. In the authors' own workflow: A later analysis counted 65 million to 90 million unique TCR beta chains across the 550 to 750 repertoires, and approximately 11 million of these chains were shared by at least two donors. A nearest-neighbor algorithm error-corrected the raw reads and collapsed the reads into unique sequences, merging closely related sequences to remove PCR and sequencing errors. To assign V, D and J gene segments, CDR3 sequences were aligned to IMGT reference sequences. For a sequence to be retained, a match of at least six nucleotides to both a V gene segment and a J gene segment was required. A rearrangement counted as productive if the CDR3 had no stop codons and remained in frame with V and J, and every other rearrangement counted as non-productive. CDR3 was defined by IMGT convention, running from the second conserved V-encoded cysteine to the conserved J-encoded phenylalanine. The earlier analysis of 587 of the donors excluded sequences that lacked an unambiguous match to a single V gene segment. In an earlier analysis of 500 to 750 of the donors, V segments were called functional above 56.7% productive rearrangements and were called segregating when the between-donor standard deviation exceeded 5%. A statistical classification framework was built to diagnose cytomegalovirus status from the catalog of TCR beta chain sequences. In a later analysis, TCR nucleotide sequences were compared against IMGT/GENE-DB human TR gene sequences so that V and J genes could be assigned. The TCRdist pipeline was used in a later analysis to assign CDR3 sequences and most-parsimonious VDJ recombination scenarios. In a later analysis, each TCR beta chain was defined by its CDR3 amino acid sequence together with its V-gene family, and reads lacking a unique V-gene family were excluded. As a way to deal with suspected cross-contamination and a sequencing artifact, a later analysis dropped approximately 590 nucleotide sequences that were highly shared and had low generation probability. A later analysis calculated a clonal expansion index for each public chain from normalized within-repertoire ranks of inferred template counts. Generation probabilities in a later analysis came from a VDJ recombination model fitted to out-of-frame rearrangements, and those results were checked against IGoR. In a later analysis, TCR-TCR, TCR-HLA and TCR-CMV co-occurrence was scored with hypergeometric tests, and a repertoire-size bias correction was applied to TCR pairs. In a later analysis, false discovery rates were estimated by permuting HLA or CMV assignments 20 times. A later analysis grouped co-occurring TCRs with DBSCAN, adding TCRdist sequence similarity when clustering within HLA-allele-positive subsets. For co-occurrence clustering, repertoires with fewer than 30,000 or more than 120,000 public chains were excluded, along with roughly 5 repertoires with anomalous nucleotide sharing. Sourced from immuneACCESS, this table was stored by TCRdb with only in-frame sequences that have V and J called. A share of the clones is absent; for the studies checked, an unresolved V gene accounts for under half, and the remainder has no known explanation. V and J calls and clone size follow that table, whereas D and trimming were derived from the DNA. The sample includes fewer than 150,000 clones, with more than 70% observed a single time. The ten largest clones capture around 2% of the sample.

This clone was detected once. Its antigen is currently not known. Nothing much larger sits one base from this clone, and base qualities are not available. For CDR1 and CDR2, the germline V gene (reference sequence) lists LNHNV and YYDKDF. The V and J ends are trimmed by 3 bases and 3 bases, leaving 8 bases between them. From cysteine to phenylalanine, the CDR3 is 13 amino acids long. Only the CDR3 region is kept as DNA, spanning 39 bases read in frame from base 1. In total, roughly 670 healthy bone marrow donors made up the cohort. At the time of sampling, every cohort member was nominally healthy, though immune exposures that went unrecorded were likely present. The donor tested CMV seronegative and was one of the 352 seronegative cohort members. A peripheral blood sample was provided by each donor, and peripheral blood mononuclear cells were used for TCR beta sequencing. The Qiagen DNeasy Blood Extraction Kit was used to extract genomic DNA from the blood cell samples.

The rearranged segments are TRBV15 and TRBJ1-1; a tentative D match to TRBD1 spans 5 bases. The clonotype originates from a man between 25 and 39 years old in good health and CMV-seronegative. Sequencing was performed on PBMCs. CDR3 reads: CATSRGGDTEAFF. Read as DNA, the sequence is TGTGCCACCAGCAGGGGGGGAGACACTGAAGCTTTCTTT.